Below, 18 T cell receptor beta chains from the same sample are listed, as sequenced in a study of blood T cell repertoires in COVID-19. Data came from immunoSEQ multiplex PCR; TCRdb stores just in-frame clones and leaves some out. Of some 250,000 clones in the sample, approximately 80% were seen once. The material sequenced was PBMCs or T cells enriched from blood (not recorded which). The receptors were gathered from a middle-aged man who had recovered from COVID-19.

J is TRBJ2-1 and V is TRBV5-1; D uncertain. CDR1 is SGHRS, CDR2 YFSETQ, per germline. The CDR3 totals 14 residues. Trimming shortened V by 1 base and J by 5 bases, and 10 bases separated the two germline ends. This chain's CDR3 is CASSLIVVDNEQFF. CDR3 coding DNA: TGCGCCAGCAGCTTGATCGTCGTTGACAATGAGCAGTTCTTC.

This chain connects TRBV7-2 to TRBJ1-4; no definite D call. Trimming cost V 1 base and J 3 bases, with 6 bases left between them. CDR3 length equals 14 residues. Germline V lookup: CDR1 SGHTA, CDR2 FQGNSA. CDR3 in DNA: TGTGCCAGCAGCTTAGGGCCCGCTAATGAAAAACTGTTTTTT. Protein: CASSLGPANEKLFF.

The J gene is TRBJ2-1, the V gene TRBV6-5; TRBD2 might be the D (6 bases). V shed 3 bases and J shed 14 bases, with 17 bases lying between them. This CDR3 is built from 13 residues. Germline assignment: CDR1 MNHEY and CDR2 SVGAGI. DNA of the CDR3: TGTGCCAGCAGTTATAATGAGGGACTGATGGAGTTCTTC. It translates to CASSYNEGLMEFF.

The chain uses TRBV4-2 and TRBJ1-5; D perhaps matches TRBD1 (5 bases). The CDR3 has 15 amino acids. CDR1 is LGHNA and CDR2 is YNFKEQ in the germline V gene. Trimming took off 2 bases at V and 2 bases at J, with 10 bases between the two ends. CDR3 nucleotides: TGTGCCAGCAGCCAACTGGGGGAGGGCAATCAGCCCCAGCATTTT. Protein product: CASSQLGEGNQPQHF.

CDR3 amino acids: CASSPQGAENTEAFF. The CDR3 bases are TGTGCCAGCTCACCTCAGGGGGCCGAGAACACTGAAGCTTTCTTT. V is TRBV18 and J is TRBJ1-1, with TRBD1 identical over 8 bases. Trimming at V came to 3 bases and at J to 1 base, leaving 4 bases not matched to a gene. This CDR3 has 15 amino acids. Germline values: CDR1 KGHSH, CDR2 LQKENI.

This clone was recorded a few times. V is TRBV19 and J is TRBJ1-6, with D possibly TRBD1 on 5 matching bases. This CDR3 contains 15 residues. The germline V gene encodes CDR1 LNHDA and CDR2 SQIVND (reference sequence). Deletions cut 5 bases from V and 5 bases from J, with 13 bases between. CDR3 residues: CASSRTGTNNSPLHF. For the CDR3, the DNA is TGTGCCAGTAGTCGCACAGGAACCAATAATTCACCCCTCCACTTT.

The rearrangement uses TRBV11-2 and TRBJ2-3, with TRBD2 as a possible D gene (7 bases). Per germline, CDR1 SGHAT and CDR2 FQNNGV. The CDR3 spans 14 residues. V was clipped by 5 bases and J by 5 bases, with 14 bases between them. CDR3 in amino acids: CASSGGAAQDTQYF. CDR3 DNA sequence: TGTGCCAGCAGCGGGGGGGCTGCCCAAGATACGCAGTATTTT. The entire variable domain, with the rest obtained from reference TRBV11-2 and TRBJ2-3, is as follows: EAGVAQSPRYKIIEKRQSVAFWCNPISGHATLYWYQQILGQGPKLLIQFQNNGVVDDSQLPKDRFSAERLKGVDSTLKIQPAKLEDSAVYLCASSGGAAQDTQYFGPGTRLTVL.

This clone was seen a handful of times. V is TRBV7-9 and J is TRBJ1-1; D may be TRBD1 (6 bases). The CDR3 extends over 14 amino acids. The V end lost 5 bases, the J end lost 1 base, and 11 bases lay between the germline ends. Germline values: CDR1 SEHNR, CDR2 FQNEAQ (reference sequence). CDR3 region: CASSPGRGNTEAFF. CDR3 bases: TGTGCCAGCAGCCCGGGCAGGGGGAACACTGAAGCTTTCTTT.

This rearrangement joins TRBV10-1 to TRBJ1-1; possibly TRBD1 for D (5 bases). The V gene's germline CDR1 is WNHNN and CDR2 SYGVQD (reference sequence). This CDR3 region has 15 residues. Trimming left V 0 bases short and J 6 bases short, with 14 bases between. CDR3 coding DNA: TGCGCCAGCAGTGAGTCGATCGGCAGGGAGGCTGAAGCTTTCTTT. Its translation: CASSESIGREAEAFF.

The table lists this clone with a count of one. The chain has TRBV15 and TRBJ2-5; D is unclear. The germline V gene encodes CDR1 LNHNV and CDR2 YYDKDF (reference sequence). The CDR3 contains 17 residues. V was clipped by 1 base and J by 5 bases, with 20 bases between them. The CDR3 loop reads CATSRATFLRDGETQYF. Written as DNA, the CDR3 is TGTGCCACCAGCAGAGCAACCTTCCTCCGCGACGGGGAGACCCAGTACTTC.

Many counts were recorded for this clone. The chain uses TRBV18 and TRBJ1-5; 9 positions agree with TRBD1. The CDR3 runs 17 residues. V was clipped by 3 bases and J by 2 bases; unmatched bases: 8. Germline loops: CDR1 KGHSH, CDR2 LQKENI. The CDR3 DNA sequence: TGTGCCAGCTCACCGGAGGGGGGACAGGGCGGCAATCAGCCCCAGCATTTT. It is translated as CASSPEGGQGGNQPQHF.

The genes are TRBV27 and TRBJ2-2; D uncertain. Germline values: CDR1 MNHEY, CDR2 SMNVEV (reference sequence). V was shortened by 3 bases and J by 7 bases, with 9 bases between the two germline ends. CDR3 length: 13 residues. CDR3 bases: TGTGCCAGCAGTTTTGTTGGGCGCGGGGAGCTGTTTTTT. Amino acids: CASSFVGRGELFF.

The rearrangement uses TRBV5-4 and TRBJ2-7; no definite D call. The CDR3 covers 14 residues. The germline V gene encodes CDR1 SGHNT and CDR2 YYREEE (reference sequence). V lost 5 bases and J lost 3, with 15 bases in between. The CDR3 coding sequence is TGTGCCAGCAGTACGACAATCGAAAACTACGAGCAGTACTTC. It codes for CASSTTIENYEQYF.

The rearrangement uses TRBV5-6 and TRBJ1-5, with 10 bases that match TRBD1. The CDR3 has 15 amino acids. With 4 bases clipped from V and 6 bases from J, the junction kept 7 bases outside the gene matches. Germline CDR1 and CDR2: SGHDT and YYEEEE. CDR3 coding DNA: TGTGCCAGCAGCAAGGGACAGGGGATGGGTCAGCCCCAGCATTTT. Its translation is CASSKGQGMGQPQHF.

The chain is built from TRBV6-2 or TRBV6-3 and TRBJ2-7, with 7 bases that match TRBD1. The CDR3 runs 15 residues. V lost 3 bases to trimming and J lost 3 bases; unmatched junction nucleotides: 8. Germline V lookup: CDR1 MNHEY, CDR2 SVGEGT. This CDR3 reads CASSYRGDSGYEQYF. CDR3 bases: TGTGCCAGCAGTTATCGAGGGGACAGTGGCTACGAGCAGTACTTC.

This clone was detected only a few times. The chain recombines TRBV5-8 with TRBJ1-5; 8 bases match TRBD1. The CDR3 loop spans 15 amino acids. The V gene end was trimmed by 0 bases and the J gene end by 7 bases; junction bases not matched to a gene: 6. Per the germline V gene, CDR1 is SGHTS and CDR2 is YDEGEE. The CDR3 here is CASSLDRGFGQPQHF. The CDR3 nucleotides are TGTGCCAGCAGCTTGGACAGGGGGTTCGGCCAGCCCCAGCATTTT. Using reference TRBV5-8 and TRBJ1-5 for the parts outside the CDR3, the full variable domain is EAGVTQSPTHLIKTRGQQATLRCSPISGHTSVYWYQQALGLGLQFLLWYDEGEERNRGNFPPRFSGRQFPNYSSELNVNALELEDSALYLCASSLDRGFGQPQHFGDGTRLSIL.

The chain carries TRBV12-1 and TRBJ2-1; no check of the table's D call, TRBD2, against the DNA was made. TRBV12-1 is an annotated pseudogene. The CDR3 is 19 amino acids. CDR3 coding DNA: TGTGCCAGCAGCCCACAGGTCGCGGGACTAGCCGAAGAGGAGAATGAGCAGTTCTTC. As protein: CASSPQVAGLAEEENEQFF.

J is TRBJ2-1 and V is TRBV7-6, with D hard to call. Germline values: CDR1 SGHVS, CDR2 FNYEAQ. CDR3 size: 17 residues. Trimming left V 2 bases short and J 4 bases short, with 18 bases between. The CDR3 spells CASSLSHRRGSYNEQFF. The CDR3 nucleotides read TGTGCCAGCAGCTTAAGCCATCGGCGCGGATCTTACAATGAGCAGTTCTTC.